This is a list of T cell receptor beta chains from one sample in a study of blood T cell repertoires in COVID-19. Produced via immunoSEQ multiplex PCR; TCRdb's table is partial and in-frame only. The sample records 270,000 or so clones, around 89% being singletons. Material: PBMCs or T cells enriched from blood (not recorded which). The receptors derive from a woman between 40 and 50 years old with acute COVID-19. Each CDR3 is given with its conserved first and last residue. The order of the fields is J gene, D gene, V gene, clone size, CDR3 DNA, CDR3 protein. The D gene is left open where the match is weak. Rows give clone size only sometimes, using once, few, many, or a class for an expanded clone.

j_call: TRBJ1-2
d_call: TRBD1
v_call: TRBV28
clone_size: .
cdr3_nt: TGTGCCAGCAGTCCACCCGGGACAGGGGTCCTACTCTATGGCTACACCTTC
cdr3_aa: CASSPPGTGVLLYGYTF

j_call: TRBJ2-1
d_call: TRBD1
v_call: TRBV5-4
clone_size: once
cdr3_nt: TGTGCCAGCAGCAGGGGACAGGATGTCTACAATGAGCAGTTCTTC
cdr3_aa: CASSRGQDVYNEQFF

j_call: TRBJ2-1
d_call: TRBD2
v_call: TRBV3-1/TRBV3-2
clone_size: .
cdr3_nt: TGTGCCAGCAGTCGACTAGCGGGAGAAAACGATGAGCAGTTCTTC
cdr3_aa: CASSRLAGENDEQFF

j_call: TRBJ1-1
d_call: TRBD1
v_call: TRBV5-1
clone_size: .
cdr3_nt: TGCGCCAGCAGCTCCCGAGGGACAGCAGATGAAGCTTTCTTT
cdr3_aa: CASSSRGTADEAFF

j_call: TRBJ1-5
d_call: .
v_call: TRBV10-3
clone_size: .
cdr3_nt: TGTGCCATCAGTGACAGGGTATATCAGCCCCAGCATTTT
cdr3_aa: CAISDRVYQPQHF

j_call: TRBJ2-2
d_call: TRBD1
v_call: TRBV27
clone_size: few
cdr3_nt: TGTGCCAGCAGCGGTGGGGACACTACCTCAGGGGGCTTGAACACCGGGGAGCTGTTTTTT
cdr3_aa: CASSGGDTTSGGLNTGELFF

j_call: TRBJ2-1
d_call: TRBD1
v_call: TRBV11-2
clone_size: .
cdr3_nt: TGTGCCAGCACCGTACCTGGGACAGACTATTTAAATGAGCAGTTCTTC
cdr3_aa: CASTVPGTDYLNEQFF

j_call: TRBJ2-1
d_call: .
v_call: TRBV4-1
clone_size: .
cdr3_nt: TGCGCCAGCAAAATCCTAGCCGGGAACAATGAGCAGTTCTTC
cdr3_aa: CASKILAGNNEQFF

j_call: TRBJ2-1
d_call: TRBD2
v_call: TRBV5-1
clone_size: .
cdr3_nt: TGCGCCAGCAGCTTGGGGACTAGCGGGAGTGAGCAGTTCTTC
cdr3_aa: CASSLGTSGSEQFF

j_call: TRBJ2-1
d_call: TRBD2
v_call: TRBV4-1
clone_size: few
cdr3_nt: TGCGCCAGCAGCCATGGGAGGGCGTCGACAAGGAACAATGAGCAGTTCTTC
cdr3_aa: CASSHGRASTRNNEQFF

j_call: TRBJ1-1
d_call: TRBD1
v_call: TRBV27
clone_size: .
cdr3_nt: TGTGCCAGCAGGGAGGGGGCTGAAAACACTGAAGCTTTCTTT
cdr3_aa: CASREGAENTEAFF

j_call: TRBJ2-7
d_call: .
v_call: TRBV28
clone_size: .
cdr3_nt: TGTGCCAGCAGATTGCAGGGTCTAGGGGGCGAGCAGTACTTC
cdr3_aa: CASRLQGLGGEQYF

j_call: TRBJ2-7
d_call: TRBD2
v_call: TRBV12-3/TRBV12-4
clone_size: once
cdr3_nt: TGTGCCAGCGGGAGGGGAACCTACGAGCAGTACTTC
cdr3_aa: CASGRGTYEQYF

j_call: TRBJ2-1
d_call: TRBD2
v_call: TRBV3-1/TRBV3-2
clone_size: .
cdr3_nt: TGTGCCAGCAGTCGGACTAGCGGGAGGATCTACAATGAGCAGTTCTTC
cdr3_aa: CASSRTSGRIYNEQFF

j_call: TRBJ1-6
d_call: .
v_call: TRBV2
clone_size: .
cdr3_nt: TGTGCCAGCACTCTACAGGGCCTACCTAATTCACCCCTCCACTTT
cdr3_aa: CASTLQGLPNSPLHF

j_call: TRBJ1-2
d_call: .
v_call: TRBV7-2
clone_size: .
cdr3_nt: TGTGCCAGCAGCTTCGGGACAAGAGGCTACACCTTC
cdr3_aa: CASSFGTRGYTF

j_call: TRBJ1-1
d_call: .
v_call: TRBV6-6
clone_size: .
cdr3_nt: TGTGCCAGCAGTCCAATGGGGGAGGACGCCCGTGGGGCTGAAGCTTTCTTT
cdr3_aa: CASSPMGEDARGAEAFF

j_call: TRBJ1-3
d_call: .
v_call: TRBV5-1
clone_size: .
cdr3_nt: TGCGCCAGCAGCTTCGGGGTCTCGGGTGGAAACACCATATATTTT
cdr3_aa: CASSFGVSGGNTIYF

j_call: TRBJ2-7
d_call: TRBD1
v_call: TRBV15
clone_size: .
cdr3_nt: TGTGCCACCAGCGCCGACAGGGGGTCAGGCGAGCAGTACTTC
cdr3_aa: CATSADRGSGEQYF

j_call: TRBJ1-5
d_call: .
v_call: TRBV5-6
clone_size: .
cdr3_nt: TGTGCCAGCAGCTTGGGACAGCATAATCAGCCCCAGCATTTT
cdr3_aa: CASSLGQHNQPQHF

j_call: TRBJ2-5
d_call: .
v_call: TRBV12-3/TRBV12-4
clone_size: .
cdr3_nt: TGTGCCAGCAGTTTGTCTAGGGAGACCCAGTACTTC
cdr3_aa: CASSLSRETQYF

j_call: TRBJ2-5
d_call: TRBD1
v_call: TRBV27
clone_size: .
cdr3_nt: TGTGCCAGCAGTTCTCCCTGGACAGGGGAAGAGACCCAGTACTTC
cdr3_aa: CASSSPWTGEETQYF

j_call: TRBJ2-1
d_call: TRBD2
v_call: TRBV5-8
clone_size: .
cdr3_nt: TGTGCCAGCAGCCGTAGCGGGGGAGGGTCCTACAATGAGCAGTTCTTC
cdr3_aa: CASSRSGGGSYNEQFF

j_call: TRBJ1-5
d_call: .
v_call: TRBV12-3/TRBV12-4
clone_size: .
cdr3_nt: TGTGCCAGCAGGTTCGATACAGCCCAGCCCCAGCATTTT
cdr3_aa: CASRFDTAQPQHF

j_call: TRBJ2-1
d_call: .
v_call: TRBV5-1
clone_size: once
cdr3_nt: TGCGCCAGCAGCTTGCAAGCCACCTCCTACAATGAGCAGTTCTTC
cdr3_aa: CASSLQATSYNEQFF

j_call: TRBJ2-1
d_call: .
v_call: TRBV15
clone_size: .
cdr3_nt: TGTGCCACCAGCAGAGGGGGGGACTGGAAGCAGTTCTTC
cdr3_aa: CATSRGGDWKQFF

j_call: TRBJ2-3
d_call: .
v_call: TRBV5-1
clone_size: once
cdr3_nt: TGCGCCAGCAGCCCAGGGGACGGCGGAAGCACAGATACGCAGTATTTT
cdr3_aa: CASSPGDGGSTDTQYF

j_call: TRBJ1-3
d_call: .
v_call: TRBV28
clone_size: .
cdr3_nt: TGTGCCAGCGGGGGGACTGGAAACACCATATATTTT
cdr3_aa: CASGGTGNTIYF

j_call: TRBJ2-3
d_call: .
v_call: TRBV19
clone_size: .
cdr3_nt: TGTGCCAGTAGTATCCCTCCGGGAGTTGGATCAGATACGCAGTATTTT
cdr3_aa: CASSIPPGVGSDTQYF

j_call: TRBJ1-5
d_call: .
v_call: TRBV10-3
clone_size: .
cdr3_nt: TGTGCCATCAGTGACCGGTTCGGGCAGCCCCAGCATTTT
cdr3_aa: CAISDRFGQPQHF

j_call: TRBJ2-3
d_call: .
v_call: TRBV3-1/TRBV3-2
clone_size: .
cdr3_nt: TGTGCCAGCAGCCAAGATCCCGGGAGCGGTGGAGATACGCAGTATTTT
cdr3_aa: CASSQDPGSGGDTQYF

j_call: TRBJ1-5
d_call: .
v_call: TRBV4-3
clone_size: .
cdr3_nt: TGCGCCAGCAGCCAGAAACATAATAGCAATCAGCCCCAGCATTTT
cdr3_aa: CASSQKHNSNQPQHF

j_call: TRBJ2-7
d_call: TRBD2
v_call: TRBV28
clone_size: .
cdr3_nt: TGTGCCAGCAGTCCCCCCGGGAGGGGCTACGAGCAGTACTTC
cdr3_aa: CASSPPGRGYEQYF

j_call: TRBJ2-1
d_call: TRBD1
v_call: TRBV9
clone_size: .
cdr3_nt: TGTGCCAGCAGCGTAGTTGGGACAGGGGTCCCCAATGAGCAGTTCTTC
cdr3_aa: CASSVVGTGVPNEQFF

j_call: TRBJ2-7
d_call: TRBD2
v_call: TRBV28
clone_size: .
cdr3_nt: TGTGCCAGCAGTGCGGGAGGGCCATTACGCTACGAGCAGTACTTC
cdr3_aa: CASSAGGPLRYEQYF

j_call: TRBJ2-3
d_call: .
v_call: TRBV19
clone_size: .
cdr3_nt: TGTGCCTGCTTAGCGGACTCCGATACGCAGTATTTT
cdr3_aa: CACLADSDTQYF

j_call: TRBJ2-5
d_call: .
v_call: TRBV7-2
clone_size: few
cdr3_nt: TGTGCCAGCAGCTTAGCCCGTCAAGAGACCCAGTACTTC
cdr3_aa: CASSLARQETQYF

j_call: TRBJ1-5
d_call: .
v_call: TRBV7-9
clone_size: .
cdr3_nt: TGTGCCAGCAGCTTAGATGGATTCGGGAATCAGCCCCAGCATTTT
cdr3_aa: CASSLDGFGNQPQHF

j_call: TRBJ1-3
d_call: .
v_call: TRBV11-2
clone_size: few
cdr3_nt: TGTGCCAGCAGCTTAGCGAGATTCTCTGGAAACACCATATATTTT
cdr3_aa: CASSLARFSGNTIYF

j_call: TRBJ1-2
d_call: TRBD1
v_call: TRBV7-8
clone_size: .
cdr3_nt: TGTGCCAGCAGCCAAGGGACAGCCTCTGCCTATGGCTACACCTTC
cdr3_aa: CASSQGTASAYGYTF

j_call: TRBJ1-6
d_call: .
v_call: TRBV5-1
clone_size: .
cdr3_nt: TGCGCCAGCAGCTTTACGACTTTTGGGTTGCTCCACTTT
cdr3_aa: CASSFTTFGLLHF

j_call: TRBJ1-5
d_call: .
v_call: TRBV7-2
clone_size: .
cdr3_nt: TGTGCCAGCAGCTCTATTAGGGGAGGCGGCAGCAATCAGCCCCAGCATTTT
cdr3_aa: CASSSIRGGGSNQPQHF

j_call: TRBJ2-5
d_call: TRBD2
v_call: TRBV18
clone_size: once
cdr3_nt: TGTGCCAGCTCAAGTGGGACTAGCGGAGAAGAGACCCAGTACTTC
cdr3_aa: CASSSGTSGEETQYF

j_call: TRBJ2-1
d_call: TRBD2
v_call: TRBV2
clone_size: .
cdr3_nt: TGTGCCAGCAGGCGAACTAGCGGGAGTGGGTATGAGCAGTTCTTC
cdr3_aa: CASRRTSGSGYEQFF

j_call: TRBJ2-2
d_call: .
v_call: TRBV27
clone_size: once
cdr3_nt: TGTGCCAGCAGTTACTACTTCAACACCGGGGAGCTGTTTTTT
cdr3_aa: CASSYYFNTGELFF

j_call: TRBJ1-2
d_call: TRBD1
v_call: TRBV19
clone_size: .
cdr3_nt: TGTGCCAGTAGTCCGGGACAGGGCCTCAACTATGGCTACACCTTC
cdr3_aa: CASSPGQGLNYGYTF

j_call: TRBJ2-7
d_call: TRBD2
v_call: TRBV7-2
clone_size: .
cdr3_nt: TGTGCCAGCAGCTTAGCGGCTAGCGGGGGGTCCTACGAGCAGTACTTC
cdr3_aa: CASSLAASGGSYEQYF

j_call: TRBJ1-2
d_call: .
v_call: TRBV18
clone_size: .
cdr3_nt: TGTGCCAGCTCACCGGGGGGGGAGCGCTATGGCTACACCTTC
cdr3_aa: CASSPGGERYGYTF

j_call: TRBJ1-2
d_call: TRBD1
v_call: TRBV3-1/TRBV3-2
clone_size: .
cdr3_nt: TGTGCCAGCAGCCAGATGACAGGGGGATCGGGTGGCTACACCTTC
cdr3_aa: CASSQMTGGSGGYTF

j_call: TRBJ2-5
d_call: TRBD2
v_call: TRBV18
clone_size: once
cdr3_nt: TGTGCCAGCTCACCACCGACAGGGGCCCTGACTAGCGGGAGGCCAGGGGAGACCCAGTACTTC
cdr3_aa: CASSPPTGALTSGRPGETQYF

j_call: TRBJ2-1
d_call: TRBD1
v_call: TRBV7-9
clone_size: .
cdr3_nt: TGTGCCAGCCGATTAGGACAGGTGAACAATGAGCAGTTCTTC
cdr3_aa: CASRLGQVNNEQFF

j_call: TRBJ2-2
d_call: TRBD1
v_call: TRBV24-1
clone_size: once
cdr3_nt: TGTGCCACCAGCCCGGGACAGGTGGACACCGGGGAGCTGTTTTTT
cdr3_aa: CATSPGQVDTGELFF

j_call: TRBJ1-1
d_call: TRBD1
v_call: TRBV27
clone_size: few
cdr3_nt: TGTGCCAGCAGAGGGACAGCGAGGAACACTGAAGCTTTCTTT
cdr3_aa: CASRGTARNTEAFF

j_call: TRBJ2-7
d_call: .
v_call: TRBV27
clone_size: .
cdr3_nt: TGTGCCAGCAGTTCCATGACAGGATGGATGGCCTACGAGCAGTACTTC
cdr3_aa: CASSSMTGWMAYEQYF